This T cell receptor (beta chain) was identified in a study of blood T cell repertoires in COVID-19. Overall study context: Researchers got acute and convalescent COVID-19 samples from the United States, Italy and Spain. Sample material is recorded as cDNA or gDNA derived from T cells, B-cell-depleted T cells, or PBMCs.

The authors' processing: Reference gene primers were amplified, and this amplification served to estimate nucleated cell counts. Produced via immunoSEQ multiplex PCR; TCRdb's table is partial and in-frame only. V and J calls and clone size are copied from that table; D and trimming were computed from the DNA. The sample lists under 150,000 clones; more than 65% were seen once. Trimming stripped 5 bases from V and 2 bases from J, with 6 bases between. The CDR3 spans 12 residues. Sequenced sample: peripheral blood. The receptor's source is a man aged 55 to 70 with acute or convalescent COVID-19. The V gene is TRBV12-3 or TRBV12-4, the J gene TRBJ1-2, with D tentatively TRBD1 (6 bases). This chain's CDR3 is CASSGQNYGYTF. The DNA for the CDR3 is TGTGCCAGCAGTGGACAGAACTATGGCTACACCTTC.